This T cell receptor beta chain was sequenced for a study of shared clonotypes between healthy human individuals. Extraction of genomic DNA in unsorted samples used approximately 94 million PBMCs. This CDR3 is 16 amino acids long. V was pared by 0 bases and J by 4 bases, with 15 bases between. Germline-derived CDR1 and CDR2 are ENHRY and SYGVKD. The deep-level immunoSEQ assay was used. Here immunoSEQ multiplex PCR was the method, and the copy in TCRdb shows in-frame clones only, minus some. The table shows about 490,000 clones, with over 75% occurring only once. This TCR derives from a woman aged 40-49 years in good health. Some clones in this sample may be carry-over from other donors' samples. The sequenced sample was PBMCs. The V call is TRBV10-3, the J call TRBJ2-5; D is possibly TRBD1 or TRBD2 (7 bases each). CDR3 protein: CAISESVGGGAETQYF. The CDR3 DNA is TGTGCCATCAGTGAGTCGGTGGGAGGGGGCGCAGAGACCCAGTACTTC.